This T cell receptor beta chain was recovered during a study of blood T cell repertoires in COVID-19. In the study overall: Researchers got acute and convalescent COVID-19 samples from the United States, Italy and Spain. The cDNA or gDNA used as material had been derived from T cells, B-cell-depleted T cells, or PBMCs.

Authors' analysis steps: Quantification of nucleated cells was approximated via reference gene primer amplification. The assay was immunoSEQ multiplex PCR, and TCRdb's table has in-frame clones only and misses some. D and trimming were read from the DNA, whereas the V and J calls and clone size are those reported in that table. The sample consists of some 200,000 clones, about 85% of them appearing once. With 6 bases removed from V and 3 bases from J, the gap between germline ends came to 18 bases. The CDR3 covers 15 residues. CDR1 and CDR2 from the germline V gene are MNHEY and SVGEGT. This clone showed up just once.

The TCR originated in a woman of 80 years or more in a cohort sampled during active or convalescent COVID-19. The chain is built from TRBV6-2 or TRBV6-3 and TRBJ2-7, with D perhaps TRBD2 (6 bases). The sample consisted of peripheral blood. The CDR3 bases are TGTGCCAGCAGCAGGACCCGGACTACCGACTACGAGCAGTACTTC. It is translated as CASSRTRTTDYEQYF.